This is a list of T cell receptor beta chains from one sample in a study of identical twins. TCRdb reprocessed the 5' RACE reads with MiXCR, giving one entry per CDR3 protein. The repertoire has about 550,000 distinct CDR3 sequences, more than 20% of them found once; the top ten carry 0.4% to 0.6%. These data were also reused for a study on yellow fever vaccine responses in identical twins.

Specimen: CD4+ T cells sorted from blood. All receptors come from a woman under 30 in good health. Each CDR3 is given with its conserved first and last residue. The D gene is left open where the match is weak. Clone size is shown for a subset of rows, as once, few, many or a class of expanded clone.

j_gene	d_gene	v_gene	abundance	CDR3aa	CDR3nt
TRBJ1-1	TRBD1	TRBV7-9	few	CASSTGTGNTEAFF	TGTGCCAGCAGCACTGGGACAGGGAACACTGAAGCTTTCTTT
TRBJ1-3	-	TRBV12-3/TRBV12-4	few	CASSINGLISGNTIYF	TGTGCCAGCAGTATAAACGGACTTATCTCTGGAAACACCATATATTTT
TRBJ2-3	-	TRBV20-1	few	CGAFRGDTQYF	TGCGGGGCCTTCAGAGGGGATACGCAGTATTTT
TRBJ2-4	-	TRBV12-3/TRBV12-4	-	CASRQSNIQYF	TGTGCCAGCAGACAGTCAAACATTCAGTACTTC
TRBJ2-3	-	TRBV12-3/TRBV12-4	-	CASSFWGFGETDTQYF	TGTGCCAGCAGTTTCTGGGGGTTTGGGGAAACAGATACGCAGTATTTT
TRBJ2-1	-	TRBV14	-	CASSQDIGTRDSFF	TGTGCCAGCAGCCAGGATATAGGGACACGAGATTCGTTCTTC
TRBJ2-7	TRBD2	TRBV10-3	-	CAISEGLAETHEQYF	TGTGCCATCAGTGAGGGACTAGCGGAAACCCACGAGCAGTACTTC
TRBJ2-1	TRBD1	TRBV28	few	CASLQGPGFEQFF	TGTGCCAGCCTACAGGGGCCGGGTTTTGAGCAGTTCTTC
TRBJ2-1	TRBD1	TRBV13	-	CASRSGTGYNEQFF	TGTGCCAGCAGATCCGGGACAGGGTACAATGAGCAGTTCTTC
TRBJ2-5	TRBD2	TRBV5-5	-	CASLLAGGETQYF	TGTGCCAGCCTTCTAGCGGGGGGAGAGACCCAGTACTTC
TRBJ2-2	TRBD1	TRBV20-1	few	CSARENRGKGTGELFF	TGCAGTGCTAGGGAGAACAGGGGAAAAGGCACCGGGGAGCTGTTTTTT
TRBJ2-2	-	TRBV20-1	few	CSAPKGSDTGELFF	TGCAGTGCCCCGAAGGGTAGTGACACCGGGGAGCTGTTTTTT
TRBJ2-7	TRBD1	TRBV4-2	-	CASSQGQGGDYEQYF	TGTGCCAGCAGCCAAGGGCAAGGGGGCGATTACGAGCAGTACTTC
TRBJ2-5	-	TRBV6-5	few	CASSYSASSPERTQYF	TGTGCCAGCAGTTACTCTGCATCTAGCCCCGAGAGGACCCAGTACTTC
TRBJ1-6	-	TRBV13	-	CASSTARGTNSPLHF	TGTGCCAGCAGTACCGCCCGGGGGACGAATTCACCCCTCCACTTT
TRBJ2-2	-	TRBV3-1	-	CASSPYPGELFF	TGTGCCAGCAGCCCCTATCCCGGGGAGCTGTTTTTT
TRBJ2-5	-	TRBV28	many	CASRGDNQETQYF	TGTGCCAGCAGGGGGGACAACCAAGAGACCCAGTACTTC
TRBJ2-3	-	TRBV6-1	-	CASRILEAGTDTQYF	TGTGCCAGCAGAATACTGGAAGCTGGCACAGATACGCAGTATTTT
TRBJ2-5	-	TRBV4-1	-	CASSQPLTQQTQYF	TGCGCCAGCAGCCAACCCTTAACTCAACAGACCCAGTACTTC
TRBJ1-2	-	TRBV7-9	few	CASSLGRVLGGYTF	TGTGCCAGCAGCTTAGGGAGGGTTTTGGGTGGCTACACCTTC
TRBJ2-5	-	TRBV5-1	many	CASSYKETQYF	TGCGCCAGCAGCTACAAAGAGACCCAGTACTTC
TRBJ1-1	-	TRBV12-3/TRBV12-4	many	CASSPRGSLNTEAFF	TGTGCCAGCAGCCCCCGCGGGTCCCTTAACACTGAAGCTTTCTTT
TRBJ2-2	TRBD2	TRBV12-3/TRBV12-4	-	CASSPIAGAFTGELFF	TGTGCCAGCAGTCCTATAGCGGGAGCCTTCACCGGGGAGCTGTTTTTT
TRBJ2-5	-	TRBV18	-	CASSPTRQAVQETQYF	TGTGCCAGCTCACCGACTCGACAGGCCGTCCAAGAGACCCAGTACTTC
TRBJ2-6	TRBD1	TRBV12-3/TRBV12-4	-	CAICRRSGQGASGANVLTF	TGTGCCATCTGTCGCCGGTCGGGACAGGGGGCCTCTGGGGCCAACGTCCTGACTTTC
TRBJ2-3	-	TRBV6-4	-	CASSPTTRNPGRSLSRTDTQYF	TGTGCCAGCAGTCCGACTACCCGTAACCCCGGTCGGTCCCTCAGCCGGACAGATACGCAGTATTTT
TRBJ2-2	-	TRBV2	-	CASSALTSSGELFF	TGTGCCAGCAGTGCCCTGACTAGTTCCGGGGAGCTGTTTTTT
TRBJ2-3	-	TRBV3-1	-	CASSPDGFTDTQYF	TGTGCCAGCAGCCCGGACGGGTTCACAGATACGCAGTATTTT